A selection of T cell receptor beta chains follows, all from one sample in a study of T-cell reconstitution after alpha-beta-depleted transplantation in children. TCRdb redid the calling of the PCR reads with MiXCR, one entry per CDR3 protein. The sample carries about 610,000 distinct CDR3 sequences, approximately 10% recorded once. The source was PBMCs from the stem cell graft donor, collected from the stem cell graft. The receptors stem from a human donor who donated a stem cell graft to a child with acute myeloid leukemia. The CDR3 runs from the conserved cysteine through the conserved F or W. Fields, in order: J gene, D gene, V gene, clone size, CDR3 length, CDR3 DNA, CDR3 protein. D genes are given only for firm matches. For some rows the clone size is stated as once, few or many, or as a class when expanded; others skip it.

>TRBJ1-1|TRBD1|TRBV29-1|NA|17
TGCAGCGTTGAAGTAAGAAGCGGGACAGGGGAGAACACTGAAGCTTTCTTT
CSVEVRSGTGENTEAFF
>TRBJ2-4|TRBD2|TRBV20-1|NA|12
TGCAGTGCTCTCCGGACTAGCGGGATTCAGTACTTC
CSALRTSGIQYF
>TRBJ2-3|NA|TRBV10-3|few|15
TGTGCCATCAGAATTAGCGGCCCCAAGGCAGATACGCAGTATTTT
CAIRISGPKADTQYF
>TRBJ1-5|NA|TRBV5-1|NA|14
TGCGCCAGCAGCTTGGAAGGGGGGAGGCAGCCCCAGCATTTT
CASSLEGGRQPQHF
>TRBJ2-3|NA|TRBV10-3|NA|13
TGTGCCATCAAAGGACAGCTCACAGATACGCAGTATTTT
CAIKGQLTDTQYF
>TRBJ2-2|NA|TRBV6-2/TRBV6-3|few|16
TGTGCCAGCAGTTACGGTCCAGGGGCAAAAACCGGGGAGCTGTTTTTT
CASSYGPGAKTGELFF
>TRBJ2-3|NA|TRBV27|many|15
TGTGCCAGCAGTTTAACTAGGGGTCTCACAGATACGCAGTATTTT
CASSLTRGLTDTQYF
>TRBJ2-3|NA|TRBV20-1|many|16
TGCAGTGCTCCCCCCACTAGAGGGTCCAGCACAGATACGCAGTATTTT
CSAPPTRGSSTDTQYF
>TRBJ2-1|TRBD2|TRBV29-1|NA|14
TGCAGCGCCTCCGGACTAGCGGGAGGTGGGGAGCAGTTCTTC
CSASGLAGGGEQFF
>TRBJ1-6|NA|TRBV21-1|many|18
TGTGCCAGCAGCCCACCTTCCTTCTGTTGGCACCGGAATTCACCCCTCCACTTT
CASSPPSFCWHRNSPLHF
>TRBJ2-7|NA|TRBV12-3/TRBV12-4|NA|13
TGTGCCAGCAGTGGAGGTAAAAACTACGAGCAGTACTTC
CASSGGKNYEQYF
>TRBJ1-6|NA|TRBV20-1|NA|14
TGCAGTGCTAGGGAGGGGGGGCCCAATTCACCCCTCCACTTT
CSAREGGPNSPLHF
>TRBJ2-5|NA|TRBV20-1|few|12
TGCAGTGCCAAGAAAAGACAAGAGACCCAGTACTTC
CSAKKRQETQYF
>TRBJ2-2|TRBD2|TRBV5-4|NA|20
TGTGCCAGCAGCTTGGGAGCCTCTAGCGGGAGGGCCAAAGGGACCGGGGAGCTGTTTTTT
CASSLGASSGRAKGTGELFF
>TRBJ2-1|NA|TRBV7-2|few|15
TGTGCCAGCAGACGTACCCTGGCGTCCTACAATGAGCAGTTCTTC
CASRRTLASYNEQFF
>TRBJ2-1|NA|TRBV28|many|15
TGTGCCAGCAGTCCATCGGCCCCGGGAGACAATGAGCAGTTCTTC
CASSPSAPGDNEQFF
>TRBJ2-3|TRBD2|TRBV5-1|many|16
TGCGCCAGCAGCCAACTAGCGGGAGGGCCCACAGATACGCAGTATTTT
CASSQLAGGPTDTQYF
>TRBJ2-5|TRBD2|TRBV5-1|few|13
TGCGCCAGCAGCTTTTCTAGCGGAGGGGCCCAGTACTTC
CASSFSSGGAQYF
>TRBJ1-5|TRBD1|TRBV29-1|few|14
TGCAGCGTTGCAGGGGGCGATCTCAATCAGCCCCAGCATTTT
CSVAGGDLNQPQHF
>TRBJ2-3|TRBD1|TRBV7-8|NA|16
TGTGCCAGCAGCTTAAGGGGGACAGGGAACACAGATACGCAGTATTTT
CASSLRGTGNTDTQYF
>TRBJ1-1|NA|TRBV29-1|few|14
TGCAGCCCAGTCGGGCCGGGGGGGAACACTGAAGCTTTCTTT
CSPVGPGGNTEAFF
>TRBJ2-1|NA|TRBV7-8|many|13
TGTGCCAGCAGCCTTGAGGCGTTCAATGAGCAGTTCTTC
CASSLEAFNEQFF
>TRBJ1-2|TRBD1|TRBV7-9|once|16
TGTGCCAGCAGCCTGATCGGACAGGGCAATTTTGGCGGCTACACCTTC
CASSLIGQGNFGGYTF
>TRBJ2-6|NA|TRBV2|NA|15
TGTGCCAGCAGGGAGACCCTTGCTGGGGCCAACGTCCTGACTTTC
CASRETLAGANVLTF
>TRBJ2-1|NA|TRBV4-2|few|16
TGTGCCAGCAGCCAAGTAGCAGCGGCCTCCTACAATGAGCAGTTCTTC
CASSQVAAASYNEQFF
>TRBJ2-2|TRBD1|TRBV29-1|many|13
TGCAGCGCGAGGACAGGGGATACCGGGGAGCTGTTTTTT
CSARTGDTGELFF
>TRBJ1-5|NA|TRBV20-1|few|15
TGCAGTGCTGCAACCGGACATTCAGGGTTTCAGCCCCAGCATTTT
CSAATGHSGFQPQHF
>TRBJ1-4|TRBD1|TRBV19|NA|16
TGTGCCAGTAGTTCGGGACAGACTGAGTATTATGAAAAACTGTTTTTT
CASSSGQTEYYEKLFF
>TRBJ2-7|NA|TRBV9|NA|13
TGTGCCAGCAGCGTATCCCAAGGGTACGAGCAGTACTTC
CASSVSQGYEQYF